The 28 T cell receptor beta chains below were found in one sample sequenced in a study of blood T cell repertoires in COVID-19 (dated by TCRdb to 2018 to 2021). The protocol used for the library was the immunoSEQ multiplex PCR assay. TCRdb provides this immuneACCESS table in a form limited to in-frame rearrangements. Some clones are lacking; in checked studies, under half of them reflect an unresolved V gene, and why the rest are absent is not known. The sample table shows fewer than 200,000 clones, and around 82% are seen once. Around 3.6% of the sample belongs to the ten largest clones. The specimen sequenced was PBMCs or T cells enriched from blood (not recorded which). Source of these receptors: a woman between 45 and 60 years old in a cohort exposed to, infected with or recovered from COVID-19 (not recorded which).

The chain combines TRBV28 with TRBJ1-4, with a possible D match to TRBD1 (6 bases). This CDR3 comprises 15 residues. In germline, CDR1 is MDHEN, CDR2 SYDVKM. V shed 3 bases and J shed 5 bases, with 13 bases lying between them. CDR3: CASSFRGHRNEKLFF. In DNA form, the CDR3 reads TGTGCCAGCAGTTTTCGGGGACACCGAAATGAAAAACTGTTTTTT. The full variable domain, completed using reference TRBV28 and TRBJ1-4, is DVKVTQSSRYLVKRTGEKVFLECVQDMDHENMFWYRQDPGLGLRLIYFSYDVKMKEKGDIPEGYSVSREKKERFSLILESASTNQTSMYLCASSFRGHRNEKLFFGSGTQLSVL.

This clone was found many times. V and J are TRBV7-9 and TRBJ2-5; 8 bases line up with TRBD2. This CDR3 has 16 residues. With 4 bases clipped from V and 4 bases from J, the junction kept 11 bases outside the gene matches. CDR1 is SEHNR, CDR2 FQNEAQ, per germline (reference sequence). CDR3 nucleotides: TGTGCCAGCAGCTCCAACCCCGGCGGGAGGCTAGAGACCCAGTACTTC. It encodes CASSSNPGGRLETQYF.

The gene calls are TRBV20-1 and TRBJ2-4; D possibly corresponds to TRBD1 (6 bases). This CDR3 comprises 15 residues. CDR1 is DFQATT, CDR2 SNEGSKA, per germline (reference sequence). With 3 bases removed from V and 1 base from J, the gap between germline ends came to 13 bases. The CDR3 region is CSASPQGTAKNIQYF. The CDR3 nucleotides read TGCAGTGCTAGTCCACAGGGCACGGCCAAAAACATTCAGTACTTC.

The chain combines TRBV27 with TRBJ2-2, with D unclear. With 7 bases removed from V and 2 bases from J, the gap between germline ends came to 8 bases. Germline V gene data show CDR1 as MNHEY and CDR2 as SMNVEV (reference sequence). CDR3 size: 13 residues. CDR3 in amino acids: CASNEPNTGELFF. CDR3 DNA: TGTGCCAGCAATGAGCCCAACACCGGGGAGCTGTTTTTT.

The CDR3 nucleotides read TGTGCCAGCAGCCCGATCGAGGAACCTAATGAAAAACTGTTTTTT. It specifies CASSPIEEPNEKLFF. The chain is built from TRBV7-9 and TRBJ1-4; D gene ambiguous. The V and J ends lost 5 bases and 3 bases respectively, with 13 bases between them. The CDR3 is made up of 15 amino acids. In germline, CDR1 is SEHNR, CDR2 FQNEAQ (reference sequence). Combining the CDR3 with reference TRBV7-9 and TRBJ1-4 gives the whole variable domain DTGVSQNPRHKITKRGQNVTFRCDPISEHNRLYWYRQTLGQGPEFLTYFQNEAQLEKSRLLSDRFSAERPKGSFSTLEIQRTEQGDSAMYLCASSPIEEPNEKLFFGSGTQLSVL.

This chain uses TRBV5-4 with TRBJ1-2; no clear D gene. This CDR3 has 15 amino acids. The germline V gene has CDR1 SGHNT and CDR2 YYREEE (reference sequence). The V end lost 4 bases, the J end lost 2 bases, and 15 bases lay between the germline ends. The CDR3 region has the DNA TGTGCCAGCAGCATACCTTTTGGGGAGAACTATGGCTACACCTTC. Protein product: CASSIPFGENYGYTF.

This clone appeared once. The chain recombines TRBV18 with TRBJ2-7; maybe TRBD2 (5 bases). Trimming took 2 bases from V and 2 from J, leaving 7 bases between them. Germline lookup yields CDR1 KGHSH and CDR2 LQKENI. The CDR3 extends over 13 amino acids. CDR3 in amino acids: CASSPSAAYEQYF. The CDR3 DNA is TGTGCCAGCTCACCATCAGCGGCCTACGAGCAGTACTTC.

The chain recombines TRBV5-4 with TRBJ2-3, with D maybe TRBD2 (5 bases). The V gene's germline CDR1 is SGHNT and CDR2 YYREEE (reference sequence). There are 14 residues in the CDR3. Trimming left V 6 bases short and J 5 bases short, with 16 bases between. CDR3 nucleotides: TGTGCCAGCACCTCGAGGGCCAGTGGAGATACGCAGTATTTT. Protein product: CASTSRASGDTQYF.

J is TRBJ1-1 and V is TRBV7-3, with a possible D match to TRBD1 (6 bases). The V end was cut by 2 bases, the J end by 3 bases, with 13 bases between. The germline V gene has CDR1 SGHTA and CDR2 FQGTGA. The CDR3 totals 15 residues. CDR3 in DNA: TGTGCCAGCAGCTTACTCCCGACAGGCGACACTGAAGCTTTCTTT. Amino acids: CASSLLPTGDTEAFF.

This sequence joins TRBV19 and TRBJ1-2; 7 nucleotides match TRBD1. After removal of 4 bases from V and 0 bases from J, the junction contained 5 bases not matched to a gene. This CDR3 is 15 amino acids long. Germline V CDR1 and CDR2: LNHDA, SQIVND (reference sequence). The CDR3 loop reads CASSTRDRTNYGYTF. As DNA, the CDR3 is TGTGCCAGTAGTACCCGGGACAGAACTAACTATGGCTACACCTTC.

The chain carries TRBV3-1 (or the pseudogene TRBV3-2) and TRBJ2-2; 9 bases line up with TRBD1. This CDR3 contains 19 residues. Unmatched junction bases numbered 12, after V lost 3 bases and J lost 1 base. The germline V gene has CDR1 LGHDT and CDR2 YNNKEL (reference sequence). The CDR3 spells CASSHRSPGTGKNTGELFF. DNA for the CDR3: TGTGCCAGCAGCCACAGAAGTCCCGGGACAGGGAAGAACACCGGGGAGCTGTTTTTT.

The rearrangement links TRBV7-8 to TRBJ2-1; D possibly corresponds to TRBD1 (8 bases). The CDR3 is 15 residues long. The V end lost 3 bases, the J end lost 8 bases, and 17 bases lay between the germline ends. CDR1 is SGHVS and CDR2 is FQNEAQ in the germline V gene. The CDR3 loop is CASSFTGGASDEQFF. Written as DNA, the CDR3 is TGTGCCAGCAGCTTCACAGGGGGGGCGTCGGATGAGCAGTTCTTC. The full variable domain, completed using reference TRBV7-8 and TRBJ2-1, is GAGVSQSPRYKVAKRGQDVALRCDPISGHVSLFWYQQALGQGPEFLTYFQNEAQLDKSGLPSDRFFAERPEGSVSTLKIQRTQQEDSAVYLCASSFTGGASDEQFFGPGTRLTVL.

For the CDR3, the DNA is TGTGCCAGCAGCAAAGAGCGCCCCCCGGTCCTCTCCACAAGATACGAGCAGTACTTC. Its translation: CASSKERPPVLSTRYEQYF. V gene TRBV21-1 combines with J gene TRBJ2-7; TRBD2, as called in the table, went unchecked against the DNA. TRBV21-1 is described as a pseudogene. The CDR3 has 19 amino acids.

V is TRBV6-5 and J is TRBJ2-5; perhaps TRBD2 as D (7 bases). The ends were cut back, 0 bases at V and 5 bases at J, with 13 bases in the middle. Germline CDR1 is MNHEY and CDR2 is SVGAGI. The CDR3 totals 15 residues. The CDR3 protein is CASSYSGGQGETQYF. In DNA form, the CDR3 reads TGTGCCAGCAGTTACTCGGGGGGGCAGGGGGAGACCCAGTACTTC.

The chain couples TRBV24-1 to TRBJ2-3; TRBD2 matches at 11 bases. Germline assignment: CDR1 KGHDR and CDR2 SFDVKD. This CDR3 spans 15 amino acids. J gave up 5 bases and V 7 bases, and 7 bases lay outside the gene matches. CDR3 sequence reads: CATRRGTSGGDTQYF. The CDR3 nucleotides are TGTGCCACCAGGCGGGGGACTAGCGGAGGAGATACGCAGTATTTT.

CDR3: CASSLSVEKLFF. The CDR3 DNA follows: TGTGCCAGCAGCCTCTCAGTAGAAAAACTGTTTTTT. The V gene is TRBV11-2, the J gene TRBJ1-4; D unclear. Trimming removed 5 bases at V and 8 bases at J, with 9 bases between. CDR1 is SGHAT and CDR2 is FQNNGV in the germline V gene. There are 12 residues in the CDR3. The full variable domain, completed using reference TRBV11-2 and TRBJ1-4, is EAGVAQSPRYKIIEKRQSVAFWCNPISGHATLYWYQQILGQGPKLLIQFQNNGVVDDSQLPKDRFSAERLKGVDSTLKIQPAKLEDSAVYLCASSLSVEKLFFGSGTQLSVL.

V usage is TRBV2 and J usage is TRBJ1-2; D unclear. CDR1 is SNHLY, CDR2 FYNNEI, per germline. This CDR3 is 13 amino acids long. V lost 0 bases and J 5 bases, leaving 7 bases between the germline ends. The CDR3 region is CASSEAPVYGYTF. The CDR3 region has the DNA TGTGCCAGCAGTGAAGCGCCAGTTTATGGCTACACCTTC.

The chain has TRBV15 and TRBJ2-4, with 7 bases matching TRBD2. Germline lookup yields CDR1 LNHNV and CDR2 YYDKDF (reference sequence). Unmatched junction bases numbered 18, after V lost 8 bases and J lost 5 bases. CDR3 length: 17 amino acids. CDR3 amino acids: CATQPGGTRDYQNIQYF. CDR3 DNA: TGTGCCACCCAACCAGGAGGTACACGGGACTATCAAAACATTCAGTACTTC.

The chain uses TRBV2 and TRBJ2-3; 7 nucleotides align to TRBD1. V lost 4 bases, J lost 0 bases, and 7 bases stayed unmatched. The CDR3 totals 16 residues. Germline V gene data show CDR1 as SNHLY and CDR2 as FYNNEI. DNA of the CDR3: TGTGCCAGCAGTGGTACAGGGGTAGCTAGCACAGATACGCAGTATTTT. Protein: CASSGTGVASTDTQYF.

V usage is TRBV5-6 and J usage is TRBJ2-4; 11 nucleotides match TRBD2. J lost 8 bases, V lost 2 bases, and 15 bases had no gene match. The CDR3 runs to 18 residues. Germline V CDR1 and CDR2: SGHDT, YYEEEE. In DNA form, the CDR3 reads TGTGCCAGCAGCTTTGGGATCGGGACTAGCGGTTCGATATACATTCAGTACTTC. It specifies CASSFGIGTSGSIYIQYF.

This clone was detected a few times. Different DNA sequences within this sample yield the same CDR3. This rearrangement joins TRBV19 to TRBJ1-1; possible D gene TRBD1, 5 bases. Germline V gene data show CDR1 as LNHDA and CDR2 as SQIVND (reference sequence). Trimming pared 7 bases from V and 4 bases from J, leaving 13 bases between. This CDR3 has 13 amino acids. The CDR3 region has the DNA TGTGCCAGTATTTCCAGGGAGGGCACTGAAGCTTTCTTT. This encodes CASISREGTEAFF.

The chain's CDR3 is CASSQLPGQQYEQYF. CDR3 sequence (DNA): TGTGCCAGCAGCCAACTACCGGGACAGCAGTACGAGCAGTACTTC. The chain joins TRBV16 to TRBJ2-7, with TRBD1 matching 7 bases. CDR3 length: 15 residues. Germline lookup yields CDR1 KGHSY and CDR2 FQNENV. V gave up 2 bases and J gave up 4 bases; unmatched junction bases: 8. Variable domain in full (rest from reference TRBV16 and TRBJ2-7): GEEVAQTPKHLVRGEGQKAKLYCAPIKGHSYVFWYQQVLKNEFKFLISFQNENVFDETGMPKERFSAKCLPNSPCSLEIQATKLEDSAVYFCASSQLPGQQYEQYFGPGTRLTVT.

This clone turned up a few times. The V gene is TRBV19, the J gene TRBJ2-2, with 10 bases aligning to TRBD2. This CDR3 contains 17 residues. V was clipped by 7 bases and J by 0 bases; unmatched bases: 8. Germline-derived CDR1 and CDR2 are LNHDA and SQIVND (reference sequence). DNA of the CDR3: TGTGCCAGTAACCTACCGGGACTAGCGCCGAACACCGGGGAGCTGTTTTTT. Its protein product is CASNLPGLAPNTGELFF.

The chain links TRBV30 to TRBJ2-1; 7 positions match TRBD1. V trimming: 4 bases; J trimming: 0 bases; junction bases outside the gene matches: 0. CDR1 is GTSNPN and CDR2 is SVGIG in the germline V gene (reference sequence). This CDR3 contains 13 residues. CDR3: CAWTGGSYNEQFF. Written as DNA, the CDR3 is TGTGCCTGGACAGGGGGCTCCTACAATGAGCAGTTCTTC.

V gene TRBV10-1 combines with J gene TRBJ2-1, with TRBD1 matching over 8 bases. CDR3 length: 14 amino acids. V lost 7 bases, J lost 2 bases, and 4 bases stayed unmatched. From germline, CDR1 is WNHNN and CDR2 SYGVQD (reference sequence). CDR3 bases: TGCGCCAGCACTGGGACAGGCACCTACAATGAGCAGTTCTTC. It codes for CASTGTGTYNEQFF.

V is TRBV3-1 (or the pseudogene TRBV3-2) and J is TRBJ1-1, with a tentative D call TRBD1 (6 bases). CDR1 LGHDT and CDR2 YNNKEL come from the germline V gene (reference sequence). V lost 3 bases to trimming and J lost 0 bases, with 14 bases between them. There are 16 residues in the CDR3. CDR3 amino acids: CASSQHRASMNTEAFF. For the CDR3, the DNA is TGTGCCAGCAGCCAGCACAGGGCATCTATGAACACTGAAGCTTTCTTT.

The rearrangement links TRBV30 to TRBJ1-1, with 8 nucleotides matching TRBD1. CDR1 GTSNPN and CDR2 SVGIG come from the germline V gene (reference sequence). Germline trimming cut 3 bases from V and 1 base from J; bases unmatched to any gene: 4. The CDR3 is made up of 14 amino acids. In nucleotides, the CDR3 is TGTGCCTGGAGGTACGACAGGGGGAACACTGAAGCTTTCTTT. This gives the protein CAWRYDRGNTEAFF.

The chain uses TRBV2 and TRBJ2-3, with 8 bases lining up with TRBD2. The CDR3 is 14 residues long. Trimming cost V 6 bases and J 5 bases; bases outside gene matches: 7. Germline V gene sequence: CDR1 SNHLY, CDR2 FYNNEI. The CDR3 region is CASRAGDMLDTQYF. In DNA, the CDR3 is TGTGCCAGCAGAGCGGGAGATATGTTAGATACGCAGTATTTT.